One T cell receptor beta chain is described in this entry. This record belongs to a study of blood T cell repertoires in COVID-19. Generated by immunoSEQ multiplex PCR, the TCRdb table keeps only in-frame clones and is missing some. The sample holds about 82,000 clones, roughly 80% seen once. The CDR3 contains 13 residues. Trimming stripped 8 bases from V and 5 bases from J, with 12 bases between. Germline CDR1 is SNHLY and CDR2 is FYNNEI. The chain has TRBV2 and TRBJ2-2; TRBD2 is a possible D gene (6 bases). The receptor was isolated from a woman aged 35 to 49 with active or convalescent COVID-19. The specimen sequenced was peripheral blood. In nucleotides, the CDR3 is TGTGCCAGCTCAGAGGGGAGGACCGGGGAGCTGTTTTTT. This codes for CASSEGRTGELFF.